A single sample gave rise to the 5 T cell receptor beta chains below, sequenced in a study of blood T cell repertoires in COVID-19. Generated by immunoSEQ multiplex PCR, the TCRdb table keeps only in-frame clones and is missing some. The sample records 100,000 to 150,000 clones, around 91% being singletons. The source material was peripheral blood. The receptors were sampled from a man aged 70-80 years with active or convalescent COVID-19.

In the case of this clone: At one of its ends the junction is not consistent with the germline gene, which may arise from a read error. The V and J genes are TRBV5-1 and TRBJ2-5; 10 bases are shared with TRBD2. CDR1 and CDR2 from the germline V gene are SGHRS and YFSETQ. CDR3 length: 15 amino acids. CDR3 DNA: TGCGCCAACAGCATTAGCGGGAGGAGTCAAGAGACCCAGTACTTC. This codes for CANSISGRSQETQYF. Filled out from reference TRBV5-1 and TRBJ2-5, the complete variable domain reads KAGVTQTPRYLIKTRGQQVTLSCSPISGHRSVSWYQQTPGQGLQFLFEYFSETQRNKGNFPGRFSGRQFSNSRSEMNVSTLELGDSALYLCANSISGRSQETQYFGPGTRLLVL.

The chain joins TRBV18 to TRBJ2-3; 11 bases fit TRBD2. The junction had 9 bases not matched to a gene; V was cut back by 5 bases and J by 5 bases. The V gene's germline CDR1 is KGHSH and CDR2 LQKENI. This CDR3 has 16 residues. The CDR3 loop is CASSTTSGRGRDTQYF. The DNA for the CDR3 is TGTGCCAGCTCAACTACTAGCGGGAGAGGGAGAGATACGCAGTATTTT.

V gene TRBV11-2 combines with J gene TRBJ1-1; D uncertain. Between the trimmed V and J ends, which lost 1 base and 0 bases, there was a span of 6 bases. This CDR3 is built from 14 residues. From germline, CDR1 is SGHAT and CDR2 FQNNGV. This CDR3 reads CASSLVWLNTEAFF. CDR3 bases: TGTGCCAGCAGCTTAGTTTGGCTGAACACTGAAGCTTTCTTT.

V gene TRBV28 combines with J gene TRBJ1-4; no firm D call. V was shortened by 6 bases and J by 1 base, with 6 bases between the two germline ends. Per germline, CDR1 MDHEN and CDR2 SYDVKM. The CDR3 spans 13 residues. Here the CDR3 reads CASSTGTNEKLFF. CDR3 in DNA: TGTGCCAGCAGCACGGGAACTAATGAAAAACTGTTTTTT.

The genes are TRBV18 and TRBJ1-1; possibly TRBD1 for D (5 bases). This CDR3 region has 13 residues. V gave up 2 bases and J gave up 11 bases, with 15 bases separating them. Germline lookup yields CDR1 KGHSH and CDR2 LQKENI. The CDR3 coding sequence is TGTGCCAGCTCACCAGTCGCGGGGGAAGGCGCTTTCTTT. Translating it yields CASSPVAGEGAFF.